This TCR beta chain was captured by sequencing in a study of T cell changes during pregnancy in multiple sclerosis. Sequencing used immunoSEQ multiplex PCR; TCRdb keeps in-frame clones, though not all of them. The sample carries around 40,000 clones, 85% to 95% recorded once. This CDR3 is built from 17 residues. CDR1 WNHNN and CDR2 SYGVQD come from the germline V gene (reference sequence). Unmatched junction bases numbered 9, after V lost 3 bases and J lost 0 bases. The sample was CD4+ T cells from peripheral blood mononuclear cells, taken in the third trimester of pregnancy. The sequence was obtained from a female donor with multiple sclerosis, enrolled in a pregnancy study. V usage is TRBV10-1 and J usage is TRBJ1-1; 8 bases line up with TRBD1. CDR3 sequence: CASSEVRTGSMNTEAFF. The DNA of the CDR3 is TGCGCCAGCAGTGAAGTCAGGACAGGGAGTATGAACACTGAAGCTTTCTTT.